These 18 T cell receptor beta chains came from one sample sequenced in a study of T-cell memory formation after mild COVID-19. Each CDR3 protein is one row after TCRdb ran MiXCR on the 5' RACE reads. The top ten clones hold more than 20% of a sample with approximately 290,000 distinct CDR3 sequences, roughly 15% of them seen once. Material: PBMCs or a T cell subset sorted from them (not recorded which). Receptor source: a man aged 18 to 35 who had mild COVID-19 (a few samples of this study predate the infection). Cell type and time point are not known.

This chain uses TRBV6-5 with TRBJ2-1; D is unresolved. Trimming cost V 4 bases and J 0 bases, with 7 bases left between them. In germline, CDR1 is MNHEY, CDR2 SVGAGI. The CDR3 is 14 residues long. The CDR3 DNA reads as TGTGCCAGCAGTTCGGCTCGCTCCTACAATGAGCAGTTCTTC. Residues: CASSSARSYNEQFF.

The J gene is TRBJ2-3, the V gene TRBV5-6, with D unclear. Trimming shortened V by 0 bases and J by 2 bases, and 7 bases separated the two germline ends. CDR1 is SGHDT and CDR2 is YYEEEE in the germline V gene. CDR3 length equals 14 residues. CDR3 sequence: CASSLVPATDTQYF. In DNA, the CDR3 is TGTGCCAGCAGCTTGGTTCCGGCCACAGATACGCAGTATTTT.

The chain recombines TRBV5-5 with TRBJ1-6; 8 bases are shared with TRBD1. The CDR3 is made up of 14 amino acids. V was clipped by 4 bases and J by 5 bases; unmatched bases: 2. Per germline, CDR1 SGHKS and CDR2 YYEKEE (reference sequence). Here the CDR3 reads CASSLTGDNSPLHF. The CDR3 DNA is TGTGCCAGCAGCCTGACAGGGGATAATTCACCCCTCCACTTT. The complete variable domain, with remaining parts taken from reference TRBV5-5 and TRBJ1-6, reads DAGVTQSPTHLIKTRGQQVTLRCSPISGHKSVSWYQQVLGQGPQFIFQYYEKEERGRGNFPDRFSARQFPNYSSELNVNALLLGDSALYLCASSLTGDNSPLHFGNGTRLTVT.

This clonotype was counted a few times. This chain uses TRBV20-1 with TRBJ2-5; no reliable D call. The germline gives CDR1 DFQATT, CDR2 SNEGSKA (reference sequence). The CDR3 runs 14 residues. Trimming took off 5 bases at V and 2 bases at J, with 15 bases between the two ends. CDR3 residues: CSAAFTFIQETQYF. DNA of the CDR3: TGCAGTGCTGCCTTTACCTTCATACAAGAGACCCAGTACTTC.

The V gene is TRBV6-5, the J gene TRBJ2-3, with D perhaps TRBD2 (6 bases). The germline V and J ends were trimmed by 2 bases and 1 base, with 7 bases remaining between them. CDR1 and CDR2 (germline): MNHEY, SVGAGI. There are 14 residues in the CDR3. The CDR3 sequence: CASSYERGTDTQYF. The CDR3 DNA reads TGTGCCAGCAGTTACGAGCGGGGCACAGATACGCAGTATTTT.

This clonotype was counted many times. This rearrangement joins TRBV4-3 to TRBJ2-1; D may be TRBD1 (5 bases). From germline, CDR1 is LGHNA and CDR2 YSLEER. The CDR3 consists of 16 residues. V was pared by 3 bases and J by 2 bases, with 14 bases between. As DNA, the CDR3 is TGCGCCAGCAGCCAGACCCCGCAGGGTACCTACAATGAGCAGTTCTTC. Protein: CASSQTPQGTYNEQFF.

This clonotype was counted many times. This chain uses TRBV6-2 or TRBV6-3 with TRBJ1-2; TRBD1 might be the D (6 bases). The germline V gene encodes CDR1 MNHEY and CDR2 SVGEGT. Trimming stripped 0 bases from V and 3 bases from J, with 17 bases between. CDR3 size: 17 residues. The CDR3, as DNA: TGTGCCAGCAGTTACTCGTTTCGTAAAAACAGGGACTATGGCTACACCTTC. Translation gives CASSYSFRKNRDYGYTF.

The table lists this clonotype with many counts. J is TRBJ1-1 and V is TRBV5-1; D gene ambiguous. V lost 2 bases and J lost 1, with 6 bases in between. CDR3 length equals 13 residues. Germline assignment: CDR1 SGHRS and CDR2 YFSETQ. CDR3 nucleotide sequence: TGCGCCAGCAGCTTTGAGGGGAACACTGAAGCTTTCTTT. Its protein product is CASSFEGNTEAFF.

The chain uses TRBV7-6 and TRBJ2-7; D is uncertain. V lost 2 bases and J lost 3, with 11 bases in between. Germline assignment: CDR1 SGHVS and CDR2 FNYEAQ. This CDR3 comprises 14 residues. In DNA, the CDR3 is TGTGCCAGCAGCTTACAGGTGACAAACTACGAGCAGTACTTC. It is translated as CASSLQVTNYEQYF.

This clonotype was found a few times. The chain uses TRBV2 and TRBJ1-1; 7 nucleotides agree with TRBD1. J gave up 4 bases and V 6 bases, and 5 bases lay outside the gene matches. The CDR3 is 13 amino acids. Germline lookup yields CDR1 SNHLY and CDR2 FYNNEI. Written as DNA, the CDR3 is TGTGCCAGCAGAAGACAGGGTTCCACTGAAGCTTTCTTT. Its translation: CASRRQGSTEAFF.

The chain carries TRBV12-3 or TRBV12-4 and TRBJ2-2; D perhaps matches TRBD1 (5 bases). Between the trimmed V and J ends, which lost 2 bases and 6 bases, there was a span of 10 bases. This CDR3 comprises 14 residues. The CDR3 nucleotides read TGTGCCAGCAGTTTAAGGGGCGATTCCGGGGAGCTGTTTTTT. As protein: CASSLRGDSGELFF.

This chain links TRBV7-8 with TRBJ1-2; D is unclear. The CDR3 spans 12 residues. V dropped 5 bases and J dropped 4 bases, with 8 bases sitting between them. Per the germline V gene, CDR1 is SGHVS and CDR2 is FQNEAQ. The CDR3 DNA is TGTGCCAGCAGCCAGCAGACCTATGGCTACACCTTC. It encodes CASSQQTYGYTF.

This clonotype was detected ten times or more. The chain joins TRBV7-9 to TRBJ2-5; D gene ambiguous. V dropped 2 bases and J dropped 9 bases, with 7 bases sitting between them. Germline lookup yields CDR1 SEHNR and CDR2 FQNEAQ (reference sequence). CDR3 length equals 11 residues. The CDR3 sequence is CASSLKKAQYF. The CDR3 coding sequence is TGTGCCAGCAGCTTAAAGAAGGCCCAGTACTTC.

The table lists this clonotype with a few counts. This sequence joins TRBV19 and TRBJ1-1; no definite D call. Trimming removed 3 bases from V and 3 bases from J, with 8 bases in between. The CDR3 consists of 13 residues. Germline loops: CDR1 LNHDA, CDR2 SQIVND (reference sequence). CDR3 nucleotides: TGTGCCAGTAGTATTAGGGATCACACTGAAGCTTTCTTT. It translates to CASSIRDHTEAFF.

This clonotype has just a few counts. The CDR3 nucleotides read TGCAGCGTTGAGCACCGGGACAGGCTTGCTGAAGCTTTCTTT. It translates to CSVEHRDRLAEAFF. The V call is TRBV29-1, the J call TRBJ1-1; 8 bases map to TRBD1. CDR3 length equals 14 residues. V shed 3 bases and J 6 bases; nucleotides not matched to a gene: 9. Germline CDR1 SQVTM, CDR2 ANQGSEA.

The V and J genes are TRBV7-2 and TRBJ2-1; no definite D call. The CDR3 is made up of 15 amino acids. CDR1 and CDR2 (germline): SGHTA, FQGNSA. V lost 5 bases and J 0 bases, leaving 11 bases between the germline ends. CDR3 in DNA: TGTGCCAGCAGCGCCCACTGGAGCTCCTACAATGAGCAGTTCTTC. Translated, it gives CASSAHWSSYNEQFF. Based on the CDR3 plus reference TRBV7-2 and TRBJ2-1, the full variable domain is GAGVSQSPSNKVTEKGKDVELRCDPISGHTALYWYRQSLGQGLEFLIYFQGNSAPDKSGLPSDRFSAERTGGSVSTLTIQRTQQEDSAVYLCASSAHWSSYNEQFFGPGTRLTVL.

The table lists this clonotype with many counts. This chain joins TRBV28 and TRBJ1-5; D is uncertain. This CDR3 region has 12 residues. Deletions cut 11 bases from V and 3 bases from J, with 11 bases between. Germline V gene data show CDR1 as MDHEN and CDR2 as SYDVKM. CDR3 coding DNA: TGTGCCTACTCGGTGAACAATCAGCCCCAGCATTTT. Its translation: CAYSVNNQPQHF.

The CDR3 spells CASSVTGPSQGNTEAFF. The CDR3 DNA follows: TGTGCCAGCAGTGTCACGGGACCAAGTCAGGGGAACACTGAAGCTTTCTTT. J is TRBJ1-1 and V is TRBV6-5, with TRBD1 as a possible D gene (5 bases). Germline V gives CDR1 MNHEY, CDR2 SVGAGI. V was pared by 5 bases and J by 1 base, with 20 bases between. The CDR3 runs 17 residues.